The 28 T cell receptor beta chains reported below all come from one sample, sequenced in a study of blood T cell repertoires in COVID-19. The data were produced by immunoSEQ multiplex PCR, yet TCRdb's version contains in-frame clones alone and is incomplete. The sample holds 200,000 to 300,000 clones, roughly 84% seen once. Sequencing was done on a sample of peripheral blood. Source of these receptors: a middle-aged man with acute or convalescent COVID-19.

The V call is TRBV7-2, the J call TRBJ1-1; D is uncertain. Germline V CDR1 and CDR2: SGHTA, FQGNSA. The CDR3 sequence is 14 residues long. Trimming stripped 5 bases from V and 6 bases from J, with 16 bases between. CDR3 nucleotides: TGTGCCAGCAGCGTCGAGGTAGGGAGAGCTGAAGCTTTCTTT. This sequence encodes CASSVEVGRAEAFF.

The J gene is TRBJ2-7, the V gene TRBV19; 8 bases are a match to TRBD1. CDR1 LNHDA and CDR2 SQIVND come from the germline V gene (reference sequence). CDR3 length: 17 residues. J lost 2 bases, V lost 3 bases, and 12 bases had no gene match. CDR3 sequence: CASSIRGQGQVTYEQYF. The DNA of the CDR3 is TGTGCCAGTAGTATCAGGGGCCAGGGACAGGTAACCTACGAGCAGTACTTC.

This clone was recorded only once. The chain links TRBV14 to TRBJ2-5; TRBD2 is a possible D gene (6 bases). The germline V gene encodes CDR1 SGHDN and CDR2 FVKESK. V was pared by 3 bases and J by 5 bases, with 10 bases between. This CDR3 region has 13 residues. In nucleotides, the CDR3 is TGTGCCAGCAGCCATACGGCGGGGGAGACCCAGTACTTC. It codes for CASSHTAGETQYF.

The chain is built from TRBV10-3 and TRBJ2-3, with TRBD2 as a possible D gene (6 bases). Per the germline V gene, CDR1 is ENHRY and CDR2 is SYGVKD. This CDR3 spans 15 amino acids. V lost 3 bases, J lost 0 bases, and 10 bases lay in between. CDR3 DNA: TGTGCCATCAGTGACGGGGGAACTAGCACAGATACGCAGTATTTT. As protein: CAISDGGTSTDTQYF.

The CDR3 DNA sequence: TGTGCCAGAGTACAGGGGGTACAGTCCTACGAGCAGTACTTC. Its translation is CARVQGVQSYEQYF. The V and J genes are TRBV6-5 and TRBJ2-7, with TRBD1 identical over 8 bases. This CDR3 is 14 amino acids long. Germline CDR1 MNHEY, CDR2 SVGAGI. V trimming: 9 bases; J trimming: 1 base; junction bases outside the gene matches: 8.

The V and J genes are TRBV3-1 (or the pseudogene TRBV3-2) and TRBJ1-1; D remains unclear. In germline, CDR1 is LGHDT, CDR2 YNNKEL (reference sequence). The V and J ends lost 0 bases and 12 bases respectively, with 17 bases between them. The CDR3 extends over 14 amino acids. The CDR3 DNA is TGTGCCAGCAGCCAAGATGCCGGTGGGCGGGGAACTTTCTTT. Protein sequence: CASSQDAGGRGTFF.

V is TRBV3-1 (or the pseudogene TRBV3-2) and J is TRBJ2-1, with a tentative D call TRBD2 (5 bases). The CDR3 runs to 12 residues. V was pared by 5 bases and J by 9 bases, with 11 bases between. Germline V gene data show CDR1 as LGHDT and CDR2 as YNNKEL (reference sequence). The CDR3 DNA reads TGTGCCAGCAGCGCGGCGGCGGGTGAGCAGTTCTTC. It translates to CASSAAAGEQFF.

V gene TRBV2 combines with J gene TRBJ1-3; weak D call: TRBD1 (6 bases). V was pared by 6 bases and J by 3 bases, with 12 bases between. The CDR3 has 14 residues. Germline CDR1 and CDR2: SNHLY and FYNNEI. Written as DNA, the CDR3 is TGTGCCAGCAGATGGGGGGGCAATGGAAACACCATATATTTT. Residues: CASRWGGNGNTIYF.

The chain carries TRBV27 and TRBJ2-7; TRBD1 matches 9 bases. This CDR3 comprises 15 residues. V lost 4 bases and J lost 0; bases outside the gene matches: 4. CDR1 is MNHEY, CDR2 SMNVEV, per germline (reference sequence). The CDR3: CASSSGTGISYEQYF. The CDR3 DNA reads TGTGCCAGCAGTTCCGGGACAGGGATCTCCTACGAGCAGTACTTC.

This chain joins TRBV7-2 and TRBJ1-1; 10 positions match TRBD1. Losses at the gene ends were 3 bases for V and 1 base for J; bases not matched to a gene: 8. The length of the CDR3 is 17 residues. Per germline, CDR1 SGHTA and CDR2 FQGNSA. This CDR3 reads CASSFSGTGVGNTEAFF. The CDR3 DNA reads TGTGCCAGCAGCTTCTCCGGGACAGGGGTAGGGAACACTGAAGCTTTCTTT.

This sequence joins TRBV7-9 and TRBJ2-1, with TRBD2 identical over 7 bases. The CDR3 consists of 15 residues. Germline CDR1 reads SEHNR; CDR2 reads FQNEAQ (reference sequence). With V trimmed by 6 bases and J by 4 bases, 9 bases remained unmatched. CDR3 DNA sequence: TGTGCCAGCAGTTGGCCAGCGGGACGTTACAATGAGCAGTTCTTC. Translating it yields CASSWPAGRYNEQFF.

V gene TRBV6-2 or TRBV6-3 combines with J gene TRBJ2-2; 7 nucleotides match TRBD2. J lost 1 base, V lost 1 base, and 3 bases had no gene match. The CDR3 loop spans 16 amino acids. Germline V gives CDR1 MNHEY, CDR2 SVGEGT. The CDR3, as DNA: TGTGCCAGCAGTTACTTTGCTAGCGGGAACACCGGGGAGCTGTTTTTT. Translating gives CASSYFASGNTGELFF.

The rearrangement joins TRBV18 to TRBJ1-2; 8 positions agree with TRBD1. Germline V gene lookup returns CDR1 KGHSH and CDR2 LQKENI. V trimming: 5 bases; J trimming: 6 bases; junction bases outside the gene matches: 11. This CDR3 has 15 amino acids. The CDR3 is CASSILQGGPDGYTF. CDR3 sequence (DNA): TGTGCCAGCTCAATCCTACAGGGGGGTCCAGATGGCTACACCTTC. Combining the CDR3 with reference TRBV18 and TRBJ1-2 gives the whole variable domain NAGVMQNPRHLVRRRGQEARLRCSPMKGHSHVYWYRQLPEEGLKFMVYLQKENIIDESGMPKERFSAEFPKEGPSILRIQQVVRGDSAAYFCASSILQGGPDGYTFGSGTRLTVV.

Only a few counts were recorded for this clone. The rearrangement uses TRBV6-5 and TRBJ1-2; a possible D gene is TRBD1 (5 bases). This CDR3 has 14 amino acids. Germline V gives CDR1 MNHEY, CDR2 SVGAGI. The V and J ends lost 6 bases and 4 bases respectively, with 15 bases between them. CDR3: CASRGEREFYGYTF. The CDR3 DNA reads TGTGCCAGCAGGGGGGAGCGGGAGTTCTATGGCTACACCTTC.

The chain links TRBV4-1 to TRBJ1-6, with a possible D match to TRBD1 (5 bases). Germline assignment: CDR1 MGHRA and CDR2 YSYEKL. Trimming took off 0 bases at V and 9 bases at J, with 18 bases between the two ends. CDR3 length equals 17 residues. The CDR3 sequence: CASSQDFDGRRGSPLHF. The CDR3 DNA reads as TGCGCCAGCAGCCAAGATTTCGACGGACGAAGGGGTTCACCCCTCCACTTT.

About this clone itself: The sample contains more than one DNA sequence encoding this CDR3. V is TRBV7-2 and J is TRBJ2-7, with 7 bases matching TRBD1. CDR3 size: 14 residues. J lost 0 bases, V lost 3 bases, and 2 bases had no gene match. In germline, CDR1 is SGHTA, CDR2 FQGNSA. The DNA of the CDR3 is TGTGCCAGCAGCTTTGGACAGGTCTCCTACGAGCAGTACTTC. Residues: CASSFGQVSYEQYF.

The chain is built from TRBV19 and TRBJ1-5; a possible D gene is TRBD1 (5 bases). V lost 7 bases and J lost 0, with 16 bases in between. The CDR3 loop spans 16 amino acids. Germline V gene lookup returns CDR1 LNHDA and CDR2 SQIVND (reference sequence). The CDR3 DNA reads as TGTGCCAGTACCGACAGAAACTATTATAGCAATCAGCCCCAGCATTTT. Its protein is CASTDRNYYSNQPQHF.

The V call is TRBV7-9, the J call TRBJ1-5; D not certain. Between the trimmed V and J ends, which lost 5 bases and 5 bases, there was a span of 7 bases. Germline V gives CDR1 SEHNR, CDR2 FQNEAQ (reference sequence). There are 12 residues in the CDR3. The CDR3 DNA follows: TGTGCCAGCAGCCCAAACTATCAGCCCCAGCATTTT. Its protein product is CASSPNYQPQHF.

The rearrangement joins TRBV7-6 to TRBJ2-2; 7 bases fit TRBD2. CDR1 and CDR2 from the germline V gene are SGHVS and FNYEAQ. The CDR3 is 19 amino acids. With 0 bases clipped from V and 0 bases from J, the junction kept 10 bases outside the gene matches. This chain's CDR3 is CASSLATQASGTNTGELFF. The CDR3 DNA sequence: TGTGCCAGCAGCTTAGCCACACAAGCTAGCGGAACGAACACCGGGGAGCTGTTTTTT.

The chain carries TRBV15 and TRBJ2-7; the match to TRBD1 covers 7 bases. The CDR3 is 14 amino acids. Germline loops: CDR1 LNHNV, CDR2 YYDKDF (reference sequence). The J segment lost 9 bases and the V segment lost 4 bases, leaving 12 bases of the junction unmatched. The CDR3, as DNA: TGTGCCACCAGCACCGGGACAGACCTACGAGGGCAGTACTTC. Its protein is CATSTGTDLRGQYF.

This chain connects TRBV11-2 to TRBJ1-1, with D unresolved. V lost 4 bases to trimming and J lost 0 bases, with 15 bases between them. Per the germline V gene, CDR1 is SGHAT and CDR2 is FQNNGV. The CDR3 is 16 amino acids. CDR3 region: CASSSRGSHMNTEAFF. CDR3 sequence (DNA): TGTGCCAGCAGCTCCCGGGGATCGCATATGAACACTGAAGCTTTCTTT.

The chain couples TRBV30 to TRBJ1-2; tentatively, D is TRBD1 (5 bases). Trimming stripped 3 bases from V and 4 bases from J, with 12 bases between. Looked up from germline, CDR1 is GTSNPN and CDR2 is SVGIG (reference sequence). The CDR3 runs to 13 residues. The CDR3 is CAWSPSGAYGYTF. CDR3 bases: TGTGCCTGGAGCCCCAGCGGGGCCTATGGCTACACCTTC.

The DNA of the CDR3 is TGTGCCACCAGTCCTGGACAGGTGAACACTGAAGCTTTCTTT. Translation gives CATSPGQVNTEAFF. The genes are TRBV24-1 and TRBJ1-1, with 7 bases matching TRBD1. V was pared by 6 bases and J by 0 bases, with 3 bases of the junction left unmatched. The CDR3 sequence is 14 residues long. Germline CDR1 KGHDR, CDR2 SFDVKD.

The V and J genes are TRBV5-6 and TRBJ2-7; TRBD1 agrees at 7 bases. This CDR3 spans 14 amino acids. The ends lost 4 bases at V and 3 bases at J; junction bases unmatched: 7. Germline lookup yields CDR1 SGHDT and CDR2 YYEEEE. DNA for the CDR3: TGTGCCAGCAGCCTGGGACAGCCAGGCTACGAGCAGTACTTC. It is translated as CASSLGQPGYEQYF.

There are a few counts of this clone. V and J are TRBV27 and TRBJ2-6, with 9 bases fitting TRBD1. V trimming: 5 bases; J trimming: 1 base; junction bases outside the gene matches: 9. Germline CDR1 MNHEY, CDR2 SMNVEV (reference sequence). CDR3 length equals 18 residues. This CDR3 reads CASSTQTGGESGANVLTF. The CDR3 region has the DNA TGTGCCAGCAGTACCCAGACAGGGGGTGAATCTGGGGCCAACGTCCTGACTTTC.

The genes are TRBV24-1 and TRBJ2-5; 10 bases are a match to TRBD2. V lost 4 bases to trimming and J lost 0 bases; unmatched junction nucleotides: 7. The germline V gene has CDR1 KGHDR and CDR2 SFDVKD. The CDR3 has 17 residues. The DNA of the CDR3 is TGTGCCACCAGTGAGCCCCGGACTAGCGGACACCAAGAGACCCAGTACTTC. This translates into CATSEPRTSGHQETQYF.

V is TRBV6-5 and J is TRBJ1-2; 8 bases align to TRBD1. The V gene's germline CDR1 is MNHEY and CDR2 SVGAGI. The CDR3 is made up of 13 amino acids. V lost 6 bases and J lost 0; bases outside the gene matches: 0. The DNA of the CDR3 is TGTGCCAGCAGACAGGGGGCTAACTATGGCTACACCTTC. This encodes CASRQGANYGYTF.

This clone came up once. The chain combines TRBV9 with TRBJ1-1, with TRBD1 matching 7 bases. J was trimmed by 0 bases and V by 0 bases; bases with no gene match: 11. Germline V lookup: CDR1 SGDLS, CDR2 YYNGEE. This CDR3 contains 18 residues. CDR3 sequence: CASSVAREQGNMNTEAFF. In DNA form, the CDR3 reads TGTGCCAGCAGCGTAGCTCGTGAACAGGGGAATATGAACACTGAAGCTTTCTTT.